This passage covers 18 T cell receptor beta chains from one sample sequenced in a study of coeliac disease (dated by TCRdb to the early 2020s). Receptors were amplified or captured by the immunoSEQ multiplex PCR assay. TCRdb mirrors the immuneACCESS table, restricted to in-frame sequences. Some clones are absent from its copies; in checked studies, under half trace to an unresolved V gene, and the reason for the others is unknown. The sample data list roughly 6,600 clones, and about 60% of these were observed just once. Of the sample, 3.1% falls within the top ten clones. Sequenced sample: lamina propria lymphocytes from the gut. The cell subset or site label here, explained by the study, means: lamina propria cell (LPC) fraction of small intestinal biopsy. All receptors come from a woman aged 55-70 years with active celiac disease.

The chain employs TRBV21-1 and TRBJ1-2; no check of the table's D call, TRBD1, against the DNA was made. TRBV21-1 is reported as a pseudogene. The CDR3 sequence is 13 residues long. CDR3 sequence reads: CASYSQGANGYTF. DNA for the CDR3: TGTGCCAGCTACTCTCAGGGGGCGAATGGCTACACCTTC.

This clone was counted only a few times. The CDR3 protein is CASSLLAGVTGELFF. In DNA form, the CDR3 reads TGTGCCAGCAGCCTTCTAGCGGGGGTTACCGGGGAGCTGTTTTTT. The J gene is TRBJ2-2, the V gene TRBV7-2; 10 nucleotides match TRBD2. CDR1 and CDR2 from the germline V gene are SGHTA and FQGNSA. The CDR3 is made up of 15 amino acids. With V trimmed by 5 bases and J by 5 bases, 5 bases remained unmatched.

This clone was recorded a few times. The rearrangement links TRBV7-9 to TRBJ2-1; 8 positions agree with TRBD2. The germline gives CDR1 SEHNR, CDR2 FQNEAQ (reference sequence). The CDR3 is made up of 15 amino acids. Trimming took 5 bases from V and 7 from J; bases not matched to a gene: 10. CDR3 protein: CASSLSGTPNNEQFF. CDR3 nucleotides: TGTGCCAGCAGCCTTAGCGGGACCCCAAATAATGAGCAGTTCTTC. The complete variable domain, with remaining parts taken from reference TRBV7-9 and TRBJ2-1, reads DTGVSQNPRHKITKRGQNVTFRCDPISEHNRLYWYRQTLGQGPEFLTYFQNEAQLEKSRLLSDRFSAERPKGSFSTLEIQRTEQGDSAMYLCASSLSGTPNNEQFFGPGTRLTVL.

This sequence joins TRBV11-2 and TRBJ1-2, with D possibly matching TRBD1 (5 bases). CDR1 is SGHAT and CDR2 is FQNNGV in the germline V gene. V lost 1 base and J lost 6, with 15 bases in between. This CDR3 comprises 15 residues. CDR3: CASSLALGGRHGYTF. The CDR3, as DNA: TGTGCCAGCAGCTTAGCATTGGGGGGTCGCCATGGCTACACCTTC.

The chain uses TRBV2 and TRBJ2-1; perhaps TRBD2 as D (6 bases). Germline CDR1 reads SNHLY; CDR2 reads FYNNEI. The CDR3 loop spans 11 amino acids. V was pared by 7 bases and J by 7 bases, with 8 bases between. The CDR3 sequence is CASTLANEQFF. The CDR3 DNA sequence: TGTGCCAGCACCCTAGCGAATGAGCAGTTCTTC.

The chain carries TRBV4-3 and TRBJ1-1, with TRBD1 identical over 7 bases. Losses at the gene ends were 2 bases for V and 8 bases for J; bases not matched to a gene: 8. The CDR3 totals 14 residues. The V gene's germline CDR1 is LGHNA and CDR2 YSLEER. CDR3: CASSQKRWTGEAFF. The CDR3, as DNA: TGCGCCAGCAGCCAAAAAAGGTGGACAGGAGAAGCTTTCTTT.

The chain employs TRBV28 and TRBJ1-2; unclear D gene. This CDR3 spans 11 amino acids. Trimming left V 2 bases short and J 12 bases short, with 10 bases between. Germline CDR1 is MDHEN and CDR2 is SYDVKM. The DNA of the CDR3 is TGTGCCAGCAGTTTAGAGGGAGAACACACCTTC. Translation gives CASSLEGEHTF.

Written as DNA, the CDR3 is TGTGCCAGCAGGGCTTGGCCTCCCCAAGAGACCCAGTACTTC. Translating gives CASRAWPPQETQYF. The V gene is TRBV2, the J gene TRBJ2-5; D call uncertain. The CDR3 runs 14 residues. The germline gives CDR1 SNHLY, CDR2 FYNNEI. V lost 6 bases and J 1 base, leaving 12 bases between the germline ends.

The chain couples TRBV5-5 to TRBJ2-3; 7 bases map to TRBD1. With V trimmed by 2 bases and J by 7 bases, 4 bases remained unmatched. Germline V CDR1 and CDR2: SGHKS, YYEKEE (reference sequence). This CDR3 has 13 amino acids. CDR3 sequence (DNA): TGTGCCAGCAGCTTAGGACAGGACAATACGCAGTATTTT. The encoded protein is CASSLGQDNTQYF.

V and J are TRBV13 and TRBJ2-3, with D possibly being TRBD2 (7 bases). The CDR3 is made up of 14 amino acids. The germline CDR1 and CDR2 sequences are PRHDT and FYEKMQ (reference sequence). Trimming stripped 5 bases from V and 6 bases from J, with 15 bases between. The CDR3: CASSPNGGGDTQYF. The CDR3 coding sequence is TGTGCCAGCAGCCCCAATGGGGGGGGCGATACGCAGTATTTT.

This chain links TRBV19 with TRBJ2-3; 11 bases agree with TRBD2. This CDR3 is built from 15 residues. The trim removed 3 bases at V and 2 bases at J, leaving 1 base unmatched. Germline lookup yields CDR1 LNHDA and CDR2 SQIVND (reference sequence). The CDR3 coding sequence is TGTGCCAGTAGTATGACTAGCGGGGTCACAGATACGCAGTATTTT. Protein sequence: CASSMTSGVTDTQYF.

This clone turned up a few times. This CDR3 is CASSLGLFQETQYF. The CDR3 bases are TGCGCCAGCAGCTTGGGACTGTTCCAAGAGACCCAGTACTTC. This sequence joins TRBV5-1 and TRBJ2-5; D not certain. This CDR3 is built from 14 residues. Germline CDR1 and CDR2: SGHRS and YFSETQ. The V and J ends lost 0 bases and 1 base respectively, with 7 bases between them.

The rearrangement joins TRBV6-1 to TRBJ1-2, with D possibly TRBD1 on 6 matching bases. CDR3 length: 11 amino acids. CDR1 is MNHNS and CDR2 is SASEGT in the germline V gene. Trimming shortened V by 2 bases and J by 8 bases, and 6 bases separated the two germline ends. The CDR3 DNA sequence: TGTGCCAGCAGTGAAAGGGGGGGCTACACCTTC. Its protein is CASSERGGYTF.

This clone was observed a few times. CDR3 nucleotides: TGTGCCAGCAGCCCGGAGGGGGCCCAGCCCCAGCATTTT. This encodes CASSPEGAQPQHF. The V and J genes are TRBV7-9 and TRBJ1-5, with TRBD1 matching over 7 bases. CDR3 length: 13 residues. The germline CDR1 and CDR2 sequences are SEHNR and FQNEAQ (reference sequence). V lost 5 bases, J lost 7 bases, and 5 bases stayed unmatched.

The chain links TRBV18 to TRBJ2-1; D is unclear. The CDR3 is 16 residues long. The V gene's germline CDR1 is KGHSH and CDR2 LQKENI. V lost 3 bases to trimming and J lost 0 bases, with 12 bases between them. CDR3: CASSPLDKSSYNEQFF. CDR3 nucleotide sequence: TGTGCCAGCTCACCGTTAGACAAAAGCTCCTACAATGAGCAGTTCTTC.

This chain links TRBV6-5 with TRBJ1-1, with D unclear. Trimming shortened V by 0 bases and J by 5 bases, and 10 bases separated the two germline ends. The CDR3 runs to 14 residues. Germline values: CDR1 MNHEY, CDR2 SVGAGI. The DNA of the CDR3 is TGTGCCAGCAGTTACTCGACTAGACGTACTGAAGCTTTCTTT. This encodes CASSYSTRRTEAFF.

The rearrangement links TRBV6-6 to TRBJ2-7; 9 bases match TRBD1. The length of the CDR3 is 15 residues. J was trimmed by 0 bases and V by 6 bases; bases with no gene match: 6. CDR1 MNHNY and CDR2 SVGAGI come from the germline V gene (reference sequence). This CDR3 is CASRWGTGISYEQYF. The CDR3 coding sequence is TGTGCCAGCAGGTGGGGGACAGGGATCTCCTACGAGCAGTACTTC.

This clone was detected a few times. The chain employs TRBV6-5 and TRBJ1-4; D remains ambiguous. Germline CDR1 MNHEY, CDR2 SVGAGI. This CDR3 comprises 13 residues. V was shortened by 3 bases and J by 14 bases, with 16 bases between the two germline ends. CDR3 residues: CASSYQIQAPLFF. As DNA, the CDR3 is TGTGCCAGCAGTTATCAAATCCAGGCTCCCCTGTTTTTT.